The following is a T cell receptor beta chain sequence with its context. Its antigen remains unidentified. This sample stems from a study of shared clonotypes between healthy human individuals. Naive CD8 cells comprised CD45RO-negative, CCR7-positively selected cells, excluding terminally differentiated effector memory CD45RA+ cells. The donor cohort consisted entirely of Caucasian adults residing in Nashville, Tennessee. Broader study findings: Depth of sequencing was expected to influence donor clonotype sharing.

Deep level was the assay's run setting. Sequencing was performed with immunoSEQ multiplex PCR; in TCRdb, only in-frame clones are kept and a portion is missing. The data show about 1,800,000 clones, about 95% seen once. This TCR came from a man aged 18 to 30 in good health. Specimen: naive CD8+ T cells sorted from blood.

The CDR3 region is CDKGQPQHF. The CDR3 region has the DNA TGCGACAAAGGGCAGCCCCAGCATTTT. V usage is TRBV10-1 and J usage is TRBJ1-5, with D hard to call. CDR3 length: 9 residues. CDR1 is WNHNN, CDR2 SYGVQD, per germline (reference sequence).